This entry concerns a single TCR beta chain. This entry belongs to a study of response to subunit inactivated influenza vaccine. Per the germline V gene, CDR1 is SGHRS and CDR2 is YFSETQ. The length of the CDR3 is 18 residues. With 0 bases clipped from V and 5 bases from J, the junction kept 15 bases outside the gene matches. Via MiXCR, TCRdb re-called the RT-PCR reads, giving one row per CDR3 protein. The sample shows about 800,000 distinct CDR3 sequences, around 20% of them seen only once. The sequence was collected from a man aged 45-65 years who received an inactivated influenza vaccine. This chain joins TRBV5-1 and TRBJ2-7; 9 bases map to TRBD2. The sequenced sample was PBMCs from blood, obtained roughly 5 days after vaccination. The CDR3 is CASSLVYSWPSGDDEQYF. The DNA for the CDR3 is TGCGCCAGCAGCTTGGTTTATTCTTGGCCTAGCGGGGACGACGAGCAGTACTTC.